This T cell receptor (beta chain) was documented in a study of blood T cells in healthy people across ages. The CDR3 covers 13 residues. Losses at the gene ends were 3 bases for V and 8 bases for J; bases not matched to a gene: 6. Germline loops: CDR1 MNHEY, CDR2 SVGEGT. Alongside a J-beta primer mix, a sample-barcoded 5' primer served in a second PCR lasting 7 to 11 cycles. Every sample returned 2.5 million or more CDR3-containing paired-end reads. From the 5' RACE reads, TCRdb called clonotypes with MiXCR, one entry per CDR3 protein. This table has 1,500,000 or so distinct CDR3 sequences, roughly two fifths appearing once.

The receptor was isolated from a woman in her late teens or twenties in good health. Material for sequencing was blood. The rearrangement uses TRBV6-2 or TRBV6-3 and TRBJ1-2, with TRBD1 matching 7 bases. CDR3 coding DNA: TGTGCCAGCAGTTATGAGACAGGGCGCGGCTACACCTTC. Protein product: CASSYETGRGYTF.